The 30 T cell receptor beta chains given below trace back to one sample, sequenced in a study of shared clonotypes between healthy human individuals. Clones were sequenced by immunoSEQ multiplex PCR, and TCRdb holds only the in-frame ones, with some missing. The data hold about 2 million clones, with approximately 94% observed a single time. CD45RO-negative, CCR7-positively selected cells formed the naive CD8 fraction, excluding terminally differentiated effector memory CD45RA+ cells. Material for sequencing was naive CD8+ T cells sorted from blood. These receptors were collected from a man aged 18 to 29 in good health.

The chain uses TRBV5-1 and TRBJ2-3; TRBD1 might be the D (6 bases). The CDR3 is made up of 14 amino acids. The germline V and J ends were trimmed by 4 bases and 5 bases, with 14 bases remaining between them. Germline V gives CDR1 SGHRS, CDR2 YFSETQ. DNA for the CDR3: TGCGCCAGCAGCGAGGACAGCTACATAGATACGCAGTATTTT. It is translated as CASSEDSYIDTQYF. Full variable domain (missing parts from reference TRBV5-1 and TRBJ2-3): KAGVTQTPRYLIKTRGQQVTLSCSPISGHRSVSWYQQTPGQGLQFLFEYFSETQRNKGNFPGRFSGRQFSNSRSEMNVSTLELGDSALYLCASSEDSYIDTQYFGPGTRLTVL.

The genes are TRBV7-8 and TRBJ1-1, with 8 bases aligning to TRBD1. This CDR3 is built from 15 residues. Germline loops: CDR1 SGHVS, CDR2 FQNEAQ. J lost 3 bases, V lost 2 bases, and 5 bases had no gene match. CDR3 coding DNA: TGTGCCAGCAGCTTACCCGGGACAGGTGACACTGAAGCTTTCTTT. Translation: CASSLPGTGDTEAFF. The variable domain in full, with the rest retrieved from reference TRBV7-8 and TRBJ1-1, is GAGVSQSPRYKVAKRGQDVALRCDPISGHVSLFWYQQALGQGPEFLTYFQNEAQLDKSGLPSDRFFAERPEGSVSTLKIQRTQQEDSAVYLCASSLPGTGDTEAFFGQGTRLTVV.

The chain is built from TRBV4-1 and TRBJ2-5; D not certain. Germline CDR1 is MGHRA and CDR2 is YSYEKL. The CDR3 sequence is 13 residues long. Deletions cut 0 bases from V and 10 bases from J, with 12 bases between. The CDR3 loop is CASSQDRSGDQYF. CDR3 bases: TGCGCCAGCAGCCAAGATAGATCAGGAGACCAGTACTTC.

The DNA for the CDR3 is TGTGCCAGCAGCGAAGTAGCGGGAGCGGGGGAGACCCAGTACTTC. Translation: CASSEVAGAGETQYF. The chain employs TRBV7-9 and TRBJ2-5, with 9 bases lining up with TRBD2. This CDR3 is built from 15 residues. Germline V gives CDR1 SEHNR, CDR2 FQNEAQ (reference sequence). With V trimmed by 5 bases and J by 5 bases, 9 bases remained unmatched. Using reference TRBV7-9 and TRBJ2-5 for the parts outside the CDR3, the full variable domain is DTGVSQNPRHKITKRGQNVTFRCDPISEHNRLYWYRQTLGQGPEFLTYFQNEAQLEKSRLLSDRFSAERPKGSFSTLEIQRTEQGDSAMYLCASSEVAGAGETQYFGPGTRLLVL.

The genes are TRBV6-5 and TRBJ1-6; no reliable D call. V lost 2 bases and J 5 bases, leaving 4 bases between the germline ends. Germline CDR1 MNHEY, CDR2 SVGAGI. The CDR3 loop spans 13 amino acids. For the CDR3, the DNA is TGTGCCAGCAGTTACGGGGATAATTCACCCCTCCACTTT. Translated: CASSYGDNSPLHF.

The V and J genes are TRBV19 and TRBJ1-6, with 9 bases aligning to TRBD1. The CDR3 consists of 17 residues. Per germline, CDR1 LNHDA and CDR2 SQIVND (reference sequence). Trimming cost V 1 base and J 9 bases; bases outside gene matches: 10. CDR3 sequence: CASSIVSPGTGSSPLHF. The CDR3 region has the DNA TGTGCCAGTAGTATAGTCTCCCCTGGGACAGGGTCTTCACCCCTCCACTTT.

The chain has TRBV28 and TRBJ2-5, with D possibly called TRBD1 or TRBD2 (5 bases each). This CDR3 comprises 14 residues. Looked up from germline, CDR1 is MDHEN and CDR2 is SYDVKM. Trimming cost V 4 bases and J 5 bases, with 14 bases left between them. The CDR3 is CASSSVPGPETQYF. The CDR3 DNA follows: TGTGCCAGCAGTTCCGTTCCGGGGCCGGAGACCCAGTACTTC.

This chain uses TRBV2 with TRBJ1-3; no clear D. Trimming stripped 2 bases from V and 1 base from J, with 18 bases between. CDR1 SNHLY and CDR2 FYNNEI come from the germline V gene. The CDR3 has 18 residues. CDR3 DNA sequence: TGTGCCAGCAGTGAAAATGGTATGGCAGCTGAATCTGGAAACACCATATATTTT. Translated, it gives CASSENGMAAESGNTIYF. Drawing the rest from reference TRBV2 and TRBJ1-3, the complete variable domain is EPEVTQTPSHQVTQMGQEVILRCVPISNHLYFYWYRQILGQKVEFLVSFYNNEISEKSEIFDDQFSVERPDGSNFTLKIRSTKLEDSAMYFCASSENGMAAESGNTIYFGEGSWLTVV.

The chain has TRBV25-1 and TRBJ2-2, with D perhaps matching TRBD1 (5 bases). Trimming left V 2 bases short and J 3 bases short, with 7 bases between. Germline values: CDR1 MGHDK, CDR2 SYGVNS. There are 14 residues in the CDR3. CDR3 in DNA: TGTGCCAGCAGTGAAGTAGGGGACACCGGGGAGCTGTTTTTT. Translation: CASSEVGDTGELFF.

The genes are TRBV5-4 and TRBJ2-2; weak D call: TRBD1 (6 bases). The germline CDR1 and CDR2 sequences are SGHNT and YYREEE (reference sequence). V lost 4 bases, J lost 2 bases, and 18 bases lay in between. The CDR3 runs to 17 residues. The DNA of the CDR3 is TGTGCCAGCAGCCGCGAAACCGGGACAAGTAACACCGGGGAGCTGTTTTTT. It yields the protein CASSRETGTSNTGELFF.

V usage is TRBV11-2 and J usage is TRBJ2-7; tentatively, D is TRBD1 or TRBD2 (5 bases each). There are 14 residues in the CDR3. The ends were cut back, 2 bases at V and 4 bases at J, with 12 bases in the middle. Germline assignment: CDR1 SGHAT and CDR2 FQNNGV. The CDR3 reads CASSLFGGLYEQYF. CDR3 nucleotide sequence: TGTGCCAGCAGCTTATTTGGGGGATTGTACGAGCAGTACTTC. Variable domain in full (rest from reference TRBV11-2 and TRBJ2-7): EAGVAQSPRYKIIEKRQSVAFWCNPISGHATLYWYQQILGQGPKLLIQFQNNGVVDDSQLPKDRFSAERLKGVDSTLKIQPAKLEDSAVYLCASSLFGGLYEQYFGPGTRLTVT.

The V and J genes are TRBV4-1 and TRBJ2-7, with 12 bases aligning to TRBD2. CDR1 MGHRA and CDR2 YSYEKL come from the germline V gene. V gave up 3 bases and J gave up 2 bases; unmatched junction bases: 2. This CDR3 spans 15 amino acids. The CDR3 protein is CASSQASGRAYEQYF. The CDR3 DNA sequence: TGCGCCAGCAGCCAGGCTAGCGGGAGGGCCTACGAGCAGTACTTC.

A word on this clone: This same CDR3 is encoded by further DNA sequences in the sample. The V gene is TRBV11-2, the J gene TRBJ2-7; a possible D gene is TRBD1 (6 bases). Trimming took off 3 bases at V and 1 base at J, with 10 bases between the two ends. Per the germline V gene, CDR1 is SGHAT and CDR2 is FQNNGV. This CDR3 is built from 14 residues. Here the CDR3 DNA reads TGTGCCAGCAGCTTCGCCAGGGGTTCCTACGAGCAGTACTTC. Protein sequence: CASSFARGSYEQYF.

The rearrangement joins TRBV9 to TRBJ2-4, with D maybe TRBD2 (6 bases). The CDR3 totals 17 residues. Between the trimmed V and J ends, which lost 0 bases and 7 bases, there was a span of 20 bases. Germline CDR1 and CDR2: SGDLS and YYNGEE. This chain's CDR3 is CASSVAVGGASVNIQYF. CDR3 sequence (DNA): TGTGCCAGCAGCGTAGCCGTCGGCGGGGCGTCGGTCAACATTCAGTACTTC.

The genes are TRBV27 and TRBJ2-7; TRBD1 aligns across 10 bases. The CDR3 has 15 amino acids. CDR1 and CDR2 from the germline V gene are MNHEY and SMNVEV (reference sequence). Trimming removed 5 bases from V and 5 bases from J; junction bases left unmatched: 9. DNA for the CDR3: TGTGCCAGCAGTCTGGTCGGACAGGGGGTCCACGAGCAGTACTTC. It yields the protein CASSLVGQGVHEQYF.

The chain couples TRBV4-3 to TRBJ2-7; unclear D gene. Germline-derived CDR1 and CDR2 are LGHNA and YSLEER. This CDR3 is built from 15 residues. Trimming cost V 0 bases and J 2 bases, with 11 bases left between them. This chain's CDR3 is CASSQELDGPYEQYF. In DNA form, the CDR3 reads TGCGCCAGCAGCCAAGAACTGGACGGACCCTACGAGCAGTACTTC.

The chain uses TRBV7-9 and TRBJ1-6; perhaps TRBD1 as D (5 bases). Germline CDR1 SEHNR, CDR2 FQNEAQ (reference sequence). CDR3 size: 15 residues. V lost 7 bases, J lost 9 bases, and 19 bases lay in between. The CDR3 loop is CASTFGGGMGSPLHF. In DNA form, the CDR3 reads TGTGCCAGCACCTTTGGGGGGGGAATGGGTTCACCCCTCCACTTT. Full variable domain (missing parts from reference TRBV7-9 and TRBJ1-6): DTGVSQNPRHKITKRGQNVTFRCDPISEHNRLYWYRQTLGQGPEFLTYFQNEAQLEKSRLLSDRFSAERPKGSFSTLEIQRTEQGDSAMYLCASTFGGGMGSPLHFGNGTRLTVT.

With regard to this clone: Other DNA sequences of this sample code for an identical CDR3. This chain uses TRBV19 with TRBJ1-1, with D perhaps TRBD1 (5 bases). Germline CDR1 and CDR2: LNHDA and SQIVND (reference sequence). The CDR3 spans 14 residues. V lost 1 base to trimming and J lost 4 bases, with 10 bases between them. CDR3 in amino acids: CASSIGTGGTEAFF. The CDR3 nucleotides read TGTGCCAGTAGTATAGGGACCGGGGGCACTGAAGCTTTCTTT.

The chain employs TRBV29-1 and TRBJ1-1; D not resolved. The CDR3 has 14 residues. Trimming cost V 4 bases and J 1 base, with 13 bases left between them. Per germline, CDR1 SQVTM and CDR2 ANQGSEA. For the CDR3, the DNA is TGCAGCGTTGGTCACCTCAGCACGAACACTGAAGCTTTCTTT. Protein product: CSVGHLSTNTEAFF.

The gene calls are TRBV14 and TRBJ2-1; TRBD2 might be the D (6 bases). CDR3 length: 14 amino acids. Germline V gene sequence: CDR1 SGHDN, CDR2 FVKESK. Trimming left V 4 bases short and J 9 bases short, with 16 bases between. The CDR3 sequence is CASSRTWGDAEQFF. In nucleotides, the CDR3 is TGTGCCAGCAGCCGGACCTGGGGGGACGCTGAGCAGTTCTTC. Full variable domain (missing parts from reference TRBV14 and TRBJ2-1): EAGVTQFPSHSVIEKGQTVTLRCDPISGHDNLYWYRRVMGKEIKFLLHFVKESKQDESGMPNNRFLAERTGGTYSTLKVQPAELEDSGVYFCASSRTWGDAEQFFGPGTRLTVL.

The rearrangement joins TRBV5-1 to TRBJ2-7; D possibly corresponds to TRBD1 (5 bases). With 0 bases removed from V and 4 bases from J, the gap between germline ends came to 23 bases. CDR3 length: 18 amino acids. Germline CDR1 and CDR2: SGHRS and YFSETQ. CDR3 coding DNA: TGCGCCAGCAGCTTGGAGGGGTCAGGCCTCCTAGGGGAATACGAGCAGTACTTC. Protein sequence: CASSLEGSGLLGEYEQYF. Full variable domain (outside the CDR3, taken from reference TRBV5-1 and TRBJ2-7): KAGVTQTPRYLIKTRGQQVTLSCSPISGHRSVSWYQQTPGQGLQFLFEYFSETQRNKGNFPGRFSGRQFSNSRSEMNVSTLELGDSALYLCASSLEGSGLLGEYEQYFGPGTRLTVT.

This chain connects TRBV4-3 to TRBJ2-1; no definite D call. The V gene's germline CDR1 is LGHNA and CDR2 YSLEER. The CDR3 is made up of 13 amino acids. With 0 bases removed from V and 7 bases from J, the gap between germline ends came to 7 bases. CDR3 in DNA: TGCGCCAGCAGCCAAGAATGGGGTAATGAGCAGTTCTTC. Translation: CASSQEWGNEQFF.

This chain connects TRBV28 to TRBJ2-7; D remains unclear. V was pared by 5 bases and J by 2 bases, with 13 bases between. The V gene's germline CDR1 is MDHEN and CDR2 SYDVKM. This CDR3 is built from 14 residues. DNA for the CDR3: TGTGCCAGCAGTCCTCTCGACCAGACCTACGAGCAGTACTTC. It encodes CASSPLDQTYEQYF.

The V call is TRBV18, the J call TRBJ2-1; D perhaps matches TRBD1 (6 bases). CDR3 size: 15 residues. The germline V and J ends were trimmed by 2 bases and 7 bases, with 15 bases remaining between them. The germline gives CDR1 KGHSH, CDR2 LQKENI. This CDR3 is CASSPRKCQGNEQFF. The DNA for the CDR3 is TGTGCCAGCTCACCAAGGAAATGCCAGGGGAATGAGCAGTTCTTC.

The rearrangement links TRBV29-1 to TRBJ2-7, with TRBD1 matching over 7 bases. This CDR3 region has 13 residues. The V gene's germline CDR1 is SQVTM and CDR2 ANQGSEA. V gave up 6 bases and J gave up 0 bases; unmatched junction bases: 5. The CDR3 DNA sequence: TGCAGCGTCAGGGGACAGAGCTCCTACGAGCAGTACTTC. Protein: CSVRGQSSYEQYF.

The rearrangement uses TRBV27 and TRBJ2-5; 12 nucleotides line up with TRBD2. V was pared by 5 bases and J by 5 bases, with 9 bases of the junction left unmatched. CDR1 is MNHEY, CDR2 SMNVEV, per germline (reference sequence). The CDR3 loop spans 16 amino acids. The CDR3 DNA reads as TGTGCCAGCAGTCCTAGCGGGGGGGCCTTACTTGAGACCCAGTACTTC. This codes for CASSPSGGALLETQYF.

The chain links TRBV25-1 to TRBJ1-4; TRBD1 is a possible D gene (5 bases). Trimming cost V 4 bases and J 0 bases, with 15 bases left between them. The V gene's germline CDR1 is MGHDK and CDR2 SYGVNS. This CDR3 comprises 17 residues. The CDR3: CASSATWGGATNEKLFF. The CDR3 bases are TGTGCCAGCAGTGCAACTTGGGGCGGGGCAACTAATGAAAAACTGTTTTTT.

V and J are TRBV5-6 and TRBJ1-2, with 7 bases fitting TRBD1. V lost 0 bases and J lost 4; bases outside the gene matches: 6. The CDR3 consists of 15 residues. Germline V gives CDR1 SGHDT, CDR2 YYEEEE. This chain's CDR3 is CASSLDEGALYGYTF. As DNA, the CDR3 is TGTGCCAGCAGCTTGGACGAGGGGGCACTCTATGGCTACACCTTC.

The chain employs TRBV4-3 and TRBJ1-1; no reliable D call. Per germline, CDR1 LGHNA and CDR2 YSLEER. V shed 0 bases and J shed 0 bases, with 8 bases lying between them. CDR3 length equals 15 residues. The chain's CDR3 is CASSQDRHMNTEAFF. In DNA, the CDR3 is TGCGCCAGCAGCCAAGATCGCCACATGAACACTGAAGCTTTCTTT.

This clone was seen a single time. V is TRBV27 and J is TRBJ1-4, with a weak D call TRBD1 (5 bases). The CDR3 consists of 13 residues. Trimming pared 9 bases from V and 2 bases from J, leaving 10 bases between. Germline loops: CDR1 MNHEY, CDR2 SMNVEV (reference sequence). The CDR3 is CASRGSTNEKLFF. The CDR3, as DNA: TGTGCCAGTCGGGGCTCGACTAATGAAAAACTGTTTTTT. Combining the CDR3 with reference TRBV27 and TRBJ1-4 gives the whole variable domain EAQVTQNPRYLITVTGKKLTVTCSQNMNHEYMSWYRQDPGLGLRQIYYSMNVEVTDKGDVPEGYKVSRKEKRNFPLILESPSPNQTSLYFCASRGSTNEKLFFGSGTQLSVL.